Below, 21 T cell receptor beta chains from the same sample are listed, as sequenced in a study of T cell repertoires in cytomegalovirus infection. Each CDR3 protein gets one entry after TCRdb re-called the reads with MiXCR. The sample records about 160,000 distinct CDR3 sequences, roughly 21% being singletons. No cognate antigen is known for these TCRs. Specimen: CD8+ T cells from cultured PBMCs, collected from culture after CMV antigen stimulation. The source is a human donor in good health (CMV status not recorded). Some clones in this sample may be carry-over from other donors' samples.

The chain carries TRBV5-6 and TRBJ2-7; D is possibly TRBD1 (5 bases). The CDR3 is 14 residues long. The germline V and J ends were trimmed by 5 bases and 2 bases, with 14 bases remaining between them. The V gene's germline CDR1 is SGHDT and CDR2 YYEEEE. The DNA of the CDR3 is TGTGCCAGCAGACCGCAGGGTGACCCCTACGAGCAGTACTTC. Translated: CASRPQGDPYEQYF.

This clonotype was observed a few times. The chain uses TRBV7-8 and TRBJ2-3; TRBD2 aligns across 9 bases. CDR3 length: 16 amino acids. The germline V gene has CDR1 SGHVS and CDR2 FQNEAQ. J lost 2 bases, V lost 4 bases, and 7 bases had no gene match. CDR3 in amino acids: CASSSLAGPPTDTQYF. The CDR3 region has the DNA TGTGCCAGCAGCTCTCTAGCGGGGCCTCCCACAGATACGCAGTATTTT.

This clonotype was counted between two and nine times. This rearrangement joins TRBV7-8 to TRBJ2-7; TRBD1 might be the D (6 bases). CDR3 size: 16 residues. Trimming shortened V by 0 bases and J by 4 bases, and 16 bases separated the two germline ends. Germline V gives CDR1 SGHVS, CDR2 FQNEAQ. CDR3 bases: TGTGCCAGCAGCTTAGCCCCCCAAGGGGGAACTTACGAGCAGTACTTC. It translates to CASSLAPQGGTYEQYF.

This clonotype occurred a few times. This sequence joins TRBV6-2 or TRBV6-3 and TRBJ2-1; TRBD1 matches 10 bases. The CDR3 extends over 15 amino acids. From germline, CDR1 is MNHEY and CDR2 SVGEGT. The trim removed 0 bases at V and 7 bases at J, leaving 3 bases unmatched. The CDR3 loop reads CASSYSGTGENEQFF. CDR3 nucleotide sequence: TGTGCCAGCAGTTACTCTGGGACAGGGGAGAATGAGCAGTTCTTC.

This clonotype was found a few times. V and J are TRBV12-3 or TRBV12-4 and TRBJ2-5; TRBD2 might be the D (5 bases). There are 14 residues in the CDR3. With 2 bases removed from V and 5 bases from J, the gap between germline ends came to 12 bases. In DNA, the CDR3 is TGTGCCAGCAGTTTAACAGCCACGGGGGAGACCCAGTACTTC. It specifies CASSLTATGETQYF.

This clonotype has a handful of counts. The chain carries TRBV6-5 and TRBJ1-1; 9 bases are shared with TRBD1. Trimming at V came to 8 bases and at J to 0 bases, leaving 7 bases not matched to a gene. The CDR3 runs to 15 residues. Germline CDR1 MNHEY, CDR2 SVGAGI. CDR3 sequence reads: CASSRTGALNTEAFF. The CDR3 DNA reads TGTGCCAGCTCCCGGACAGGGGCCTTGAACACTGAAGCTTTCTTT.

This clonotype was detected a few times. The chain links TRBV7-8 to TRBJ2-3; TRBD2 aligns across 8 bases. CDR1 and CDR2 (germline): SGHVS, FQNEAQ. Trimming cost V 8 bases and J 4 bases; bases outside gene matches: 5. This CDR3 region has 13 residues. CDR3 coding DNA: TGTGCCAGCGCGACCGGGAGGGCAGATACGCAGTATTTT. Protein sequence: CASATGRADTQYF.

The chain recombines TRBV28 with TRBJ1-1, with D possibly matching TRBD1 (5 bases). Germline values: CDR1 MDHEN, CDR2 SYDVKM. Trimming removed 6 bases at V and 4 bases at J, with 24 bases between. This CDR3 region has 17 residues. The CDR3 DNA follows: TGTGCCAGCAGCCCGACCTGGGACGTCGGAGCTGTCACTGAAGCTTTCTTT. Translating gives CASSPTWDVGAVTEAFF. The variable domain in full, with the rest retrieved from reference TRBV28 and TRBJ1-1, is DVKVTQSSRYLVKRTGEKVFLECVQDMDHENMFWYRQDPGLGLRLIYFSYDVKMKEKGDIPEGYSVSREKKERFSLILESASTNQTSMYLCASSPTWDVGAVTEAFFGQGTRLTVV.

The table lists this clonotype with a few counts. The V gene is TRBV7-2, the J gene TRBJ1-4, with a possible D match to TRBD1 (6 bases). CDR3 length equals 16 residues. V was cut by 5 bases and J by 6 bases, with 19 bases left in between. Per germline, CDR1 SGHTA and CDR2 FQGNSA. The CDR3 loop is CASSALQGGEDEKLFF. CDR3 nucleotides: TGTGCCAGCAGCGCATTACAGGGAGGAGAGGATGAAAAACTGTTTTTT.

This clonotype has more than one count but fewer than ten. The V and J genes are TRBV7-9 and TRBJ1-1; a possible D gene is TRBD1 (5 bases). Germline V gene lookup returns CDR1 SEHNR and CDR2 FQNEAQ (reference sequence). V lost 2 bases and J lost 0, with 10 bases in between. The CDR3 is 15 amino acids. CDR3 nucleotides: TGTGCCAGCAGCTTATCTGGGACCCTGAACACTGAAGCTTTCTTT. Translation: CASSLSGTLNTEAFF.

The gene calls are TRBV7-6 and TRBJ1-1; D uncertain. This CDR3 has 15 residues. V was cut by 2 bases and J by 7 bases, with 17 bases left in between. Germline V lookup: CDR1 SGHVS, CDR2 FNYEAQ. In nucleotides, the CDR3 is TGTGCCAGCAGCTTATTGAGGGCTGGCGGTCTTGAAGCTTTCTTT. It codes for CASSLLRAGGLEAFF. Drawing the rest from reference TRBV7-6 and TRBJ1-1, the complete variable domain is GAGVSQSPRYKVTKRGQDVALRCDPISGHVSLYWYRQALGQGPEFLTYFNYEAQQDKSGLPNDRFSAERPEGSISTLTIQRTEQRDSAMYRCASSLLRAGGLEAFFGQGTRLTVV.

The rearrangement uses TRBV7-2 and TRBJ2-1; 9 positions match TRBD2. This CDR3 comprises 15 residues. CDR1 is SGHTA, CDR2 FQGNSA, per germline. V was clipped by 7 bases and J by 9 bases; unmatched bases: 13. The CDR3 is CASTFSGGGNREQFF. CDR3 bases: TGTGCCAGCACCTTTAGCGGGGGAGGTAACCGTGAGCAGTTCTTC. The full variable domain, rest sourced from reference TRBV7-2 and TRBJ2-1, is GAGVSQSPSNKVTEKGKDVELRCDPISGHTALYWYRQSLGQGLEFLIYFQGNSAPDKSGLPSDRFSAERTGGSVSTLTIQRTQQEDSAVYLCASTFSGGGNREQFFGPGTRLTVL.

This clonotype was found a few times. In DNA form, the CDR3 reads TGTGCCAGCAGTTACTCGTTTCAGGTGAACACTGAAGCTTTCTTT. Translating it yields CASSYSFQVNTEAFF. The chain employs TRBV6-2 or TRBV6-3 and TRBJ1-1; D remains ambiguous. The ends were cut back, 0 bases at V and 0 bases at J, with 8 bases in the middle. The CDR3 consists of 15 residues. Germline loops: CDR1 MNHEY, CDR2 SVGEGT.

This chain links TRBV7-2 with TRBJ1-5; D is unresolved. Trimming took off 2 bases at V and 4 bases at J, with 15 bases between the two ends. Germline V gives CDR1 SGHTA, CDR2 FQGNSA. The CDR3 extends over 16 amino acids. Here the CDR3 reads CASSLKSADDNQPQHF. The CDR3 nucleotides are TGTGCCAGCAGCTTAAAGTCGGCAGACGATAATCAGCCCCAGCATTTT. The full variable domain, its missing parts supplied by reference TRBV7-2 and TRBJ1-5, is GAGVSQSPSNKVTEKGKDVELRCDPISGHTALYWYRQSLGQGLEFLIYFQGNSAPDKSGLPSDRFSAERTGGSVSTLTIQRTQQEDSAVYLCASSLKSADDNQPQHFGDGTRLSIL.

The chain uses TRBV6-6 and TRBJ1-2; D is possibly TRBD1 (6 bases). This CDR3 has 13 amino acids. Trimming cost V 2 bases and J 5 bases, with 9 bases left between them. Germline CDR1 is MNHNY and CDR2 is SVGAGI (reference sequence). The CDR3 here is CASSYRGVYGYTF. The CDR3, as DNA: TGTGCCAGCAGTTACAGGGGGGTTTATGGCTACACCTTC.

The table lists this clonotype with a few counts. The junction shows a germline mismatch at one end, possibly a read error. CDR3 residues: CSAREVTALNQPQHF. The CDR3 coding sequence is TGCAGTGCTCGAGAGGTAACGGCGCTCAATCAGCCCCAGCATTTT. The chain employs TRBV20-1 and TRBJ1-5; no definite D call. The CDR3 runs to 15 residues. Germline V CDR1 and CDR2: DFQATT, SNEGSKA (reference sequence).

The chain carries TRBV27 and TRBJ2-7; 11 bases align to TRBD2. The CDR3 is made up of 14 amino acids. V shed 10 bases and J 5 bases; nucleotides not matched to a gene: 10. Per germline, CDR1 MNHEY and CDR2 SMNVEV (reference sequence). The CDR3 is CAIRPTSGEHEQYF. CDR3 nucleotides: TGTGCCATTCGCCCGACTAGCGGGGAACACGAGCAGTACTTC.

In this sample, this clonotype turned up many times. The chain carries TRBV5-6 and TRBJ1-1; no clear D. The CDR3 is made up of 15 amino acids. Germline CDR1 reads SGHDT; CDR2 reads YYEEEE. Between the trimmed V and J ends, which lost 6 bases and 7 bases, there was a span of 22 bases. For the CDR3, the DNA is TGTGCCAGCACACAGATGAGCAGGTTCCCCGTTGAAGCTTTCTTT. As protein: CASTQMSRFPVEAFF.

This clonotype was counted between two and nine times. The chain joins TRBV7-8 to TRBJ2-7, with 7 bases lining up with TRBD2. CDR1 and CDR2 (germline): SGHVS, FQNEAQ. With V trimmed by 5 bases and J by 4 bases, 5 bases remained unmatched. The CDR3 has 13 amino acids. The CDR3 here is CASSRDGRYEQYF. The CDR3, as DNA: TGTGCCAGCAGCCGCGACGGGAGGTACGAGCAGTACTTC.

The chain couples TRBV7-6 to TRBJ1-1; TRBD1 is a possible D gene (5 bases). Between the trimmed V and J ends, which lost 1 base and 1 base, there was a span of 19 bases. The CDR3 sequence is 18 residues long. CDR1 and CDR2 from the germline V gene are SGHVS and FNYEAQ. CDR3 sequence reads: CASSLGRGGFGPNTEAFF. CDR3 coding DNA: TGTGCCAGCAGCTTAGGGCGGGGCGGGTTCGGCCCGAACACTGAAGCTTTCTTT.

This clonotype was observed a handful of times. The chain is built from TRBV12-3 or TRBV12-4 and TRBJ1-1; D is ambiguous. Trimming took off 3 bases at V and 9 bases at J, with 14 bases between the two ends. The CDR3 extends over 13 amino acids. The CDR3 spells CASSFSRATKAFF. CDR3 nucleotides: TGTGCCAGCAGTTTTTCCCGGGCTACTAAAGCTTTCTTT.